The rows below give T cell receptor beta chains drawn from one sample of a study of identical twins. One entry per CDR3 protein, called by TCRdb with MiXCR from the 5' RACE reads. The table records hundreds of thousands of distinct CDR3 sequences, 20% to 25% of them present only once. These same records also appear under a second study, on T cells expressing NK-cell markers.

Sample: CD4+ T cells sorted from blood. Receptors originate from a woman aged 18-30 years in good health. The CDR3 runs from the conserved cysteine through the conserved F or W. D genes are given only for firm matches. Rows may omit the clone size; those that give it use once, few, many or a size class.

clone_size: NA; d_call: NA; j_call: TRBJ1-1; v_call: TRBV20-1; cdr3_nt: TGCAGTGCTAGAGCTGGGGGGACCAACACTGAAGCTTTCTTT; cdr3_aa: CSARAGGTNTEAFF
clone_size: once; d_call: NA; j_call: TRBJ2-5; v_call: TRBV5-1; cdr3_nt: TGCGCCAGCAGCCAATCTAGCGAGACGGAGACCCAGTACTTC; cdr3_aa: CASSQSSETETQYF
clone_size: few; d_call: TRBD2; j_call: TRBJ2-2; v_call: TRBV5-1; cdr3_nt: TGCGCCAGCACTACCCAAGGACTAGCGGCCGGGGAGCTGTTTTTT; cdr3_aa: CASTTQGLAAGELFF
clone_size: NA; d_call: NA; j_call: TRBJ2-7; v_call: TRBV5-1; cdr3_nt: TGCGCCAGCAGCCTACCCGACACGTCCTACGAGCAGTACTTC; cdr3_aa: CASSLPDTSYEQYF
clone_size: few; d_call: NA; j_call: TRBJ2-3; v_call: TRBV2; cdr3_nt: TGTGCCAGCTGGATCGGGCTCCTTTTCGCTAGCACAGATACGCAGTATTTT; cdr3_aa: CASWIGLLFASTDTQYF
clone_size: NA; d_call: TRBD2; j_call: TRBJ2-1; v_call: TRBV24-1; cdr3_nt: TGTGCCACCCAGCGGGAGGGCTTCAATGAGCAGTTCTTC; cdr3_aa: CATQREGFNEQFF
clone_size: many; d_call: TRBD1; j_call: TRBJ2-7; v_call: TRBV29-1; cdr3_nt: TGCAGCGTTGAGGGGACAGAGTCTAGGGAGCAGTACTTC; cdr3_aa: CSVEGTESREQYF
clone_size: NA; d_call: NA; j_call: TRBJ2-1; v_call: TRBV12-5; cdr3_nt: TGTGCTAGTGGTTTGGAACAGGCGTTCTTC; cdr3_aa: CASGLEQAFF
clone_size: NA; d_call: NA; j_call: TRBJ2-1; v_call: TRBV20-1; cdr3_nt: TGCAGTGCCGAGAATCCCGTAGCAGCGAGCTCCTACAATGAGCAGTTCTTC; cdr3_aa: CSAENPVAASSYNEQFF
clone_size: NA; d_call: NA; j_call: TRBJ2-7; v_call: TRBV6-5; cdr3_nt: TGTGCCAGCAGTGACTTGCGCTACGAGCAGTACTTC; cdr3_aa: CASSDLRYEQYF
clone_size: NA; d_call: NA; j_call: TRBJ2-3; v_call: TRBV4-1; cdr3_nt: TGCGCCAGCAGCCAAGAGGTCCCTCAGGGCGCTATCCCTTCCCGCACAGATACGCAGTATTTT; cdr3_aa: CASSQEVPQGAIPSRTDTQYF
clone_size: few; d_call: NA; j_call: TRBJ2-1; v_call: TRBV20-1; cdr3_nt: TGCAGTGCTAGAGATCGGGACAATGAGCAGTTCTTC; cdr3_aa: CSARDRDNEQFF
clone_size: NA; d_call: TRBD1; j_call: TRBJ2-1; v_call: TRBV2; cdr3_nt: TGTGCCAGCAGTAGCTCCGGGACAGGGGCTGAGCAGTTCTTC; cdr3_aa: CASSSSGTGAEQFF
clone_size: few; d_call: NA; j_call: TRBJ2-3; v_call: TRBV12-3/TRBV12-4; cdr3_nt: TGTGCCAGCAGTTTTAGGGCCAGGAAGGGGACAGATACGCAGTATTTT; cdr3_aa: CASSFRARKGTDTQYF
clone_size: NA; d_call: TRBD2; j_call: TRBJ2-3; v_call: TRBV20-1; cdr3_nt: TGCAGTGCCAAGTCCCTAGCGGGGGGCACAGATACGCAGTATTTT; cdr3_aa: CSAKSLAGGTDTQYF
clone_size: NA; d_call: NA; j_call: TRBJ2-2; v_call: TRBV7-9; cdr3_nt: TGTGCCAGCAGTCACCCCTGGGGGGCCGGGGAGCTGTTTTTT; cdr3_aa: CASSHPWGAGELFF
clone_size: few; d_call: NA; j_call: TRBJ2-5; v_call: TRBV25-1; cdr3_nt: TGTGCCAGCAGCCTAGCTGGGACCCAGTACTTC; cdr3_aa: CASSLAGTQYF
clone_size: many; d_call: NA; j_call: TRBJ2-1; v_call: TRBV10-3; cdr3_nt: TGTGCCATCAGTGCGGAGGGAGGCAATGAGCAGTTCTTC; cdr3_aa: CAISAEGGNEQFF
clone_size: few; d_call: NA; j_call: TRBJ2-1; v_call: TRBV5-1; cdr3_nt: TGCGCCAGCACTCTAACTACGGGGCCCTACAATGAGCAGTTCTTC; cdr3_aa: CASTLTTGPYNEQFF
clone_size: NA; d_call: TRBD1; j_call: TRBJ2-3; v_call: TRBV5-1; cdr3_nt: TGCGCCAGCAGGCAACGGGACAGGGGTTACACAGATACGCAGTATTTT; cdr3_aa: CASRQRDRGYTDTQYF
clone_size: few; d_call: NA; j_call: TRBJ2-1; v_call: TRBV20-1; cdr3_nt: TGCAGTGTTTACCGTAGGAATGAGCAGTTCTTC; cdr3_aa: CSVYRRNEQFF
clone_size: NA; d_call: TRBD1; j_call: TRBJ2-7; v_call: TRBV6-1; cdr3_nt: TGTGCCAGCAGTAAAATCCGGGACAGGGTCGACGAGCAGTACTTC; cdr3_aa: CASSKIRDRVDEQYF
clone_size: few; d_call: NA; j_call: TRBJ2-2; v_call: TRBV7-9; cdr3_nt: TGTGCCAGCAGCTTAAGGGGGAGCGCCGGGGAGCTGTTTTTT; cdr3_aa: CASSLRGSAGELFF
clone_size: NA; d_call: TRBD1; j_call: TRBJ2-3; v_call: TRBV11-2; cdr3_nt: TGTGCCAGCAGCCGGGTCTACAGGGGAGATACGCAGTATTTT; cdr3_aa: CASSRVYRGDTQYF
clone_size: NA; d_call: TRBD2; j_call: TRBJ2-1; v_call: TRBV20-1; cdr3_nt: TGCAGTGCTATGCCCAGCGGGGGCCTCGTTAGCTCCTACAATGAGCAGTTCTTC; cdr3_aa: CSAMPSGGLVSSYNEQFF
clone_size: few; d_call: NA; j_call: TRBJ2-5; v_call: TRBV4-2; cdr3_nt: TGTGCCAGCAGCCAGCGGTTACAAGAGACCCAGTACTTC; cdr3_aa: CASSQRLQETQYF
clone_size: few; d_call: NA; j_call: TRBJ2-5; v_call: TRBV2; cdr3_nt: TGTGCCGCTAAAACAGGAACTTTGACCCAGTACTTC; cdr3_aa: CAAKTGTLTQYF
clone_size: NA; d_call: NA; j_call: TRBJ1-6; v_call: TRBV5-1; cdr3_nt: TGCGCCAGCAGCTTGCTACAGGCCAATTCACCCCTCCACTTT; cdr3_aa: CASSLLQANSPLHF
clone_size: NA; d_call: TRBD2; j_call: TRBJ2-3; v_call: TRBV15; cdr3_nt: TGTGCCACCCGGGGACTAGCAGGCACAGATACGCAGTATTTT; cdr3_aa: CATRGLAGTDTQYF
clone_size: NA; d_call: NA; j_call: TRBJ1-1; v_call: TRBV6-6; cdr3_nt: TGTGCCAGCAGTTTCCAGGGGGAAGCTTTCTTT; cdr3_aa: CASSFQGEAFF
clone_size: few; d_call: NA; j_call: TRBJ1-1; v_call: TRBV6-6; cdr3_nt: TGTGCCAGCAGTTACATCGGGTCTGAAGCTTTCTTT; cdr3_aa: CASSYIGSEAFF
clone_size: many; d_call: NA; j_call: TRBJ2-2; v_call: TRBV7-9; cdr3_nt: TGTGCCAGCAGCTTATTGGCAAACACCGGGGAGCTGTTTTTT; cdr3_aa: CASSLLANTGELFF
clone_size: NA; d_call: NA; j_call: TRBJ2-1; v_call: TRBV20-1; cdr3_nt: TGCAGTGCTAGAGAGACTGATCGGATCTGGTTCTTC; cdr3_aa: CSARETDRIWFF
clone_size: few; d_call: TRBD2; j_call: TRBJ2-3; v_call: TRBV29-1; cdr3_nt: TGCAGCGTTGCTTGGACTAGGGAAGATACGCAGTATTTT; cdr3_aa: CSVAWTREDTQYF
clone_size: NA; d_call: NA; j_call: TRBJ1-1; v_call: TRBV7-8; cdr3_nt: TGTGCCAGCAGCTTTCCCGTCTACCGGGCCGCTGAAGCTTTCTTT; cdr3_aa: CASSFPVYRAAEAFF
clone_size: few; d_call: NA; j_call: TRBJ2-5; v_call: TRBV10-1; cdr3_nt: TGCGCCAGCAGTGAGTCGATCTTTGGGGAGACCCAGTACTTC; cdr3_aa: CASSESIFGETQYF
clone_size: NA; d_call: TRBD1; j_call: TRBJ1-1; v_call: TRBV14; cdr3_nt: TGTGCCAGCAGCCGGGGACAGAGTGCTGAAGCTTTCTTT; cdr3_aa: CASSRGQSAEAFF
clone_size: few; d_call: TRBD1; j_call: TRBJ2-5; v_call: TRBV24-1; cdr3_nt: TGTGCCACCAGTGAAGGGGGCAAAGAGACCCAGTACTTC; cdr3_aa: CATSEGGKETQYF
clone_size: NA; d_call: NA; j_call: TRBJ1-5; v_call: TRBV2; cdr3_nt: TGTGCCAGCAGTGTCGGGCCGTCCTTCAATCAGCCCCAGCATTTT; cdr3_aa: CASSVGPSFNQPQHF
clone_size: NA; d_call: TRBD2; j_call: TRBJ2-3; v_call: TRBV12-3/TRBV12-4; cdr3_nt: TGTGCCAGCACAAAGACTAGCCGCACAGATACGCAGTATTTT; cdr3_aa: CASTKTSRTDTQYF
clone_size: NA; d_call: TRBD1; j_call: TRBJ2-1; v_call: TRBV29-1; cdr3_nt: TGCAGCGTCGGGACAGGGCACTCCGGGAATGAGCAGTTCTTC; cdr3_aa: CSVGTGHSGNEQFF
clone_size: NA; d_call: NA; j_call: TRBJ2-7; v_call: TRBV10-1; cdr3_nt: TGCGCCAGCAGTCGAACAGTTTCCCTCTCGTCCGAGCAGTACTTC; cdr3_aa: CASSRTVSLSSEQYF
clone_size: NA; d_call: NA; j_call: TRBJ2-1; v_call: TRBV6-2/TRBV6-3; cdr3_nt: TGTGCCAGCAGTTACTCGTTGCGTACTGGCACCTACAATGAGCAGTTCTTC; cdr3_aa: CASSYSLRTGTYNEQFF
clone_size: few; d_call: TRBD2; j_call: TRBJ2-3; v_call: TRBV29-1; cdr3_nt: TGCAGCGTTGAAGGTTCTAGCGGCCCAGATACGCAGTATTTT; cdr3_aa: CSVEGSSGPDTQYF
clone_size: NA; d_call: NA; j_call: TRBJ2-7; v_call: TRBV7-2; cdr3_nt: TGTGCCAGCAGCTTCGATGCAAGAGCCTACGAGCAGTACTTC; cdr3_aa: CASSFDARAYEQYF
clone_size: NA; d_call: NA; j_call: TRBJ2-1; v_call: TRBV13; cdr3_nt: TGTGCCAGCAGCCAGCCTAGAAATGAGCAGTTCTTC; cdr3_aa: CASSQPRNEQFF
clone_size: few; d_call: TRBD2; j_call: TRBJ2-7; v_call: TRBV12-3/TRBV12-4; cdr3_nt: TGTGCCAGCAGTAAGGGACTAGCGGGGGGTTCCTACGAGCAGTACTTC; cdr3_aa: CASSKGLAGGSYEQYF
clone_size: NA; d_call: NA; j_call: TRBJ2-7; v_call: TRBV6-6; cdr3_nt: TGTGCCAGCAGCCCCCCAGGGGTCGAGCAGTACTTC; cdr3_aa: CASSPPGVEQYF
clone_size: NA; d_call: NA; j_call: TRBJ2-3; v_call: TRBV29-1; cdr3_nt: TGCAGCGTTGAGGGCAAGTACACAGATACGCAGTATTTT; cdr3_aa: CSVEGKYTDTQYF
clone_size: few; d_call: NA; j_call: TRBJ2-1; v_call: TRBV2; cdr3_nt: TGTGCCAGCAGTTCTGAAGGGGACCCCTCCTACAATGAGCAGTTCTTC; cdr3_aa: CASSSEGDPSYNEQFF
clone_size: NA; d_call: NA; j_call: TRBJ1-2; v_call: TRBV4-3; cdr3_nt: TGCGCCAGCAGCCAAGATGGGAGCGGGTTCGGCTACACCTTC; cdr3_aa: CASSQDGSGFGYTF
clone_size: few; d_call: NA; j_call: TRBJ1-1; v_call: TRBV12-3/TRBV12-4; cdr3_nt: TGTGCCAGCTCCCTAGGATTTACTGAAGCTTTCTTT; cdr3_aa: CASSLGFTEAFF
clone_size: NA; d_call: NA; j_call: TRBJ2-5; v_call: TRBV2; cdr3_nt: TGTGCCATACGCCAGGGAGAGGAAGAGACCCAGTACTTC; cdr3_aa: CAIRQGEEETQYF
clone_size: once; d_call: NA; j_call: TRBJ1-4; v_call: TRBV7-9; cdr3_nt: TGTGCCAGCAGCGGCAGGGTTTTTGAAAAACTGTTTTTT; cdr3_aa: CASSGRVFEKLFF
clone_size: NA; d_call: NA; j_call: TRBJ1-2; v_call: TRBV21-1; cdr3_nt: TGTGCCACCAGAGTTTGGGACGCGAAGGGCTACACCTTC; cdr3_aa: CATRVWDAKGYTF
clone_size: few; d_call: TRBD2; j_call: TRBJ2-2; v_call: TRBV3-1; cdr3_nt: TGTGCCAGCAGCCGCCTGACTAGCGGGATAAAGGAGCTGTTTTTT; cdr3_aa: CASSRLTSGIKELFF